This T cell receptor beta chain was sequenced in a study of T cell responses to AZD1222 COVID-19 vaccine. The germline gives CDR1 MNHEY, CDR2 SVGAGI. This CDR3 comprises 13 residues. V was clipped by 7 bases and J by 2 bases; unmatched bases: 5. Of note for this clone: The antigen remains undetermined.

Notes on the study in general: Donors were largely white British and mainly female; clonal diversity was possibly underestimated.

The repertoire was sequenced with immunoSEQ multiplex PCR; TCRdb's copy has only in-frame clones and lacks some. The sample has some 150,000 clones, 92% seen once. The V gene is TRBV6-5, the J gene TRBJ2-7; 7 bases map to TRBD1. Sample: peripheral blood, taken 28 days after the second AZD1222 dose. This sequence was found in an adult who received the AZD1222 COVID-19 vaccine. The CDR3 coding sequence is TGTGCCAGCAACGAGGGACAGACCTACGAGCAGTACTTC. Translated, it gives CASNEGQTYEQYF.